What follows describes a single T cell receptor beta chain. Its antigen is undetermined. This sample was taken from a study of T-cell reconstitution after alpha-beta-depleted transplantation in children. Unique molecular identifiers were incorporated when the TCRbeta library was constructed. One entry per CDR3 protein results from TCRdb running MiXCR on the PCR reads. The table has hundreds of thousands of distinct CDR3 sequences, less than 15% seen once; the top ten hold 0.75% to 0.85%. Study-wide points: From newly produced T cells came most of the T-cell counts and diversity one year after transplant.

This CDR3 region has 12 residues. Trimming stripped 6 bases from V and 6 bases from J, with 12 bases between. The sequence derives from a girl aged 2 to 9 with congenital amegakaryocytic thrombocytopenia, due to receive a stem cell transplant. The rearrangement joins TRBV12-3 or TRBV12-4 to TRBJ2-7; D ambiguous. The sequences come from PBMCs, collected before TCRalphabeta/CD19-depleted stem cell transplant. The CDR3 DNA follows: TGTGCCAGCAGCTCCATTTATCTCGAGCAGTACTTC. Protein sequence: CASSSIYLEQYF.